This entry features one T cell receptor (beta chain) sequence. This clone showed up just once. Its antigen specificity is not known. Base quality data are lacking; no much larger clone is found one base away. The CDR3 measures 13 amino acids from cysteine to phenylalanine. The only DNA kept is the CDR3, 39 bases in frame from the first base. Trimming costs V 3 bases and J 0 bases, and their ends lie 5 bases apart. These data belong to a study of control samples from healthy donors and cancer patients (dated by TCRdb to about 2020). Libraries were constructed by the immunoSEQ multiplex PCR assay. TCRdb limited this immuneACCESS table to in-frame rearrangements with V and J called. A share of clones is missing; checked studies link under half to unresolved V genes, and the rest is unexplained. The sample data list roughly 100,000 clones, and roughly 90% of these were observed just once. Jointly, the top ten make up 3% of the sample.

This clonotype was sampled from a human donor in good health. The donor label of this sample is uncertain. This chain is built from TRBV12-3 or TRBV12-4 and TRBJ1-1; the D gene cannot be resolved reliably. Sample: blood. The CDR3: CASSLVLNTEAFF. The nucleotides are TGTGCCAGCAGTTTGGTGCTGAACACTGAAGCTTTCTTT.